One sample yielded the 17 T cell receptor beta chains listed below, sequenced in a study of T cell responses to AZD1222 COVID-19 vaccine. This table comes from immunoSEQ multiplex PCR, and its TCRdb copy is limited to in-frame clones, with some not included. This table holds fewer than 200,000 clones, 88% found once. The sample was peripheral blood, taken 28 days after the second AZD1222 dose. These receptors were taken from an adult who received the AZD1222 COVID-19 vaccine.

This sequence joins TRBV29-1 and TRBJ1-1, with TRBD1 as a possible D gene (6 bases). The CDR3 length is 14 residues. The V end lost 4 bases, the J end lost 3 bases, and 15 bases lay between the germline ends. Germline lookup yields CDR1 SQVTM and CDR2 ANQGSEA. In DNA, the CDR3 is TGCAGCGTTGTTCAGGGGCGGGGAGACACTGAAGCTTTCTTT. The encoded protein is CSVVQGRGDTEAFF.

J is TRBJ2-3 and V is TRBV7-8; the match to TRBD2 covers 8 bases. Germline-derived CDR1 and CDR2 are SGHVS and FQNEAQ. This CDR3 comprises 15 residues. Trimming took 5 bases from V and 2 from J; bases not matched to a gene: 6. Here the CDR3 reads CASSHKLAVTDTQYF. The CDR3 DNA follows: TGTGCCAGCAGCCACAAACTAGCGGTCACAGATACGCAGTATTTT. Full variable domain (outside the CDR3, taken from reference TRBV7-8 and TRBJ2-3): GAGVSQSPRYKVAKRGQDVALRCDPISGHVSLFWYQQALGQGPEFLTYFQNEAQLDKSGLPSDRFFAERPEGSVSTLKIQRTQQEDSAVYLCASSHKLAVTDTQYFGPGTRLTVL.

The chain couples TRBV6-4 to TRBJ2-6, with TRBD1 matching 7 bases. The germline CDR1 and CDR2 sequences are MRHNA and SNTAGT. The CDR3 is 19 residues long. Trimming at V came to 4 bases and at J to 0 bases, leaving 12 bases not matched to a gene. In DNA, the CDR3 is TGTGCCAGCAGTGGACCGGGACAGCGCCCATTCTCTGGGGCCAACGTCCTGACTTTC. It is translated as CASSGPGQRPFSGANVLTF.

This clone is a singleton in its sample. The V and J genes are TRBV5-6 and TRBJ2-7, with 9 bases identical to TRBD1. From germline, CDR1 is SGHDT and CDR2 YYEEEE. V gave up 0 bases and J gave up 6 bases; unmatched junction bases: 4. The CDR3 loop spans 14 amino acids. CDR3 loop: CASSLGTGVLEQYF. CDR3 nucleotide sequence: TGTGCCAGCAGCTTGGGGACAGGGGTTCTCGAGCAGTACTTC. Together with reference TRBV5-6 and TRBJ2-7, the CDR3 gives the full variable domain: DAGVTQSPTHLIKTRGQQVTLRCSPKSGHDTVSWYQQALGQGPQFIFQYYEEEERQRGNFPDRFSGHQFPNYSSELNVNALLLGDSALYLCASSLGTGVLEQYFGPGTRLTVT.

The chain employs TRBV6-4 and TRBJ2-7; D could derive from TRBD1 or TRBD2 (5 bases each). The germline V gene has CDR1 MRHNA and CDR2 SNTAGT. CDR3 length: 14 amino acids. V lost 4 bases, J lost 3 bases, and 13 bases lay in between. The CDR3 DNA follows: TGTGCCAGCAGTGCCCGGGACGGGGACTACGAGCAGTACTTC. Translation gives CASSARDGDYEQYF.

The V and J genes are TRBV12-2 and TRBJ2-7; no DNA check was done on the table's D call, TRBD1. TRBV12-2 is a documented pseudogene. The CDR3 length is 14 residues. CDR3 in amino acids: CASRQTGGFYEQYF. CDR3 bases: TGTGCAAGTCGCCAGACAGGGGGATTCTACGAGCAGTACTTC.

The chain has TRBV7-2 and TRBJ1-2, with TRBD1 matching over 8 bases. The CDR3 is made up of 16 amino acids. V was clipped by 5 bases and J by 1 base; unmatched bases: 9. In germline, CDR1 is SGHTA, CDR2 FQGNSA. The CDR3 loop is CASSPAGQGGNYGYTF. The CDR3 coding sequence is TGTGCCAGCAGCCCAGCCGGACAGGGAGGTAACTATGGCTACACCTTC. Using reference TRBV7-2 and TRBJ1-2 for the parts outside the CDR3, the full variable domain is GAGVSQSPSNKVTEKGKDVELRCDPISGHTALYWYRQSLGQGLEFLIYFQGNSAPDKSGLPSDRFSAERTGGSVSTLTIQRTQQEDSAVYLCASSPAGQGGNYGYTFGSGTRLTVV.

The chain links TRBV5-1 to TRBJ2-1; no clear D. V was pared by 0 bases and J by 0 bases, with 7 bases between. CDR3 length: 15 amino acids. CDR1 and CDR2 from the germline V gene are SGHRS and YFSETQ. CDR3 loop: CASSLEGSSYNEQFF. The CDR3 DNA sequence: TGCGCCAGCAGCTTGGAGGGTAGCTCCTACAATGAGCAGTTCTTC.

The chain employs TRBV5-5 and TRBJ2-3; the D gene is possibly TRBD2 (5 bases). The CDR3 has 15 residues. V was pared by 7 bases and J by 5 bases, with 20 bases between. Germline assignment: CDR1 SGHKS and CDR2 YYEKEE (reference sequence). CDR3 loop: CASEIPGRSRDTQYF. The CDR3 nucleotides read TGTGCCAGCGAGATCCCGGGAAGGAGTAGAGATACGCAGTATTTT.

The chain links TRBV25-1 to TRBJ1-2, with D possibly being TRBD1 (5 bases). Trimming removed 6 bases from V and 3 bases from J, with 17 bases in between. This CDR3 has 15 amino acids. Germline V CDR1 and CDR2: MGHDK, SYGVNS. The CDR3 DNA sequence: TGTGCCAGCAGGGCAGGGACCGATGACTACTATGGCTACACCTTC. This codes for CASRAGTDDYYGYTF.

The J gene is TRBJ1-6, the V gene TRBV6-6; TRBD1 agrees at 9 bases. The CDR3 extends over 13 amino acids. Germline V gene sequence: CDR1 MNHNY, CDR2 SVGAGI (reference sequence). Germline trimming cut 8 bases from V and 7 bases from J; bases unmatched to any gene: 3. CDR3 sequence reads: CASGQGQNSPLHF. As DNA, the CDR3 is TGTGCCAGCGGACAGGGGCAGAATTCACCCCTCCACTTT.

The chain combines TRBV6-5 with TRBJ1-6, with D possibly TRBD1 on 6 matching bases. CDR3 size: 13 residues. Germline V gene data show CDR1 as MNHEY and CDR2 as SVGAGI. V was pared by 8 bases and J by 7 bases, with 12 bases between. The chain's CDR3 is CASGNRANSPLHF. The CDR3, as DNA: TGTGCCAGCGGGAACAGGGCCAATTCACCCCTCCACTTT.

This chain links TRBV6-2 or TRBV6-3 with TRBJ1-6, with TRBD1 matching 7 bases. This CDR3 is built from 16 residues. CDR1 and CDR2 from the germline V gene are MNHEY and SVGEGT. J gave up 4 bases and V 2 bases, and 5 bases lay outside the gene matches. The CDR3 nucleotides are TGTGCCAGCAGTTACGGGGCGACAGGGTATAATTCACCCCTCCACTTT. This encodes CASSYGATGYNSPLHF.

The CDR3 here is CASSRQGSSVAADTQYF. The CDR3 DNA reads as TGTGCCAGCAGCAGACAGGGGAGTTCTGTAGCGGCAGATACGCAGTATTTT. The chain couples TRBV7-9 to TRBJ2-3; the match to TRBD1 covers 8 bases. The CDR3 consists of 17 residues. Unmatched junction bases numbered 14, after V lost 5 bases and J lost 4 bases. Per the germline V gene, CDR1 is SEHNR and CDR2 is FQNEAQ (reference sequence).

This clone was observed once. The chain couples TRBV7-9 to TRBJ1-1; D is perhaps TRBD1 (6 bases). V was clipped by 3 bases and J by 4 bases, with 12 bases between them. Germline assignment: CDR1 SEHNR and CDR2 FQNEAQ (reference sequence). The CDR3 is made up of 14 amino acids. In DNA, the CDR3 is TGTGCCAGCAGCTTCGGGGGCTTGGGCACTGAAGCTTTCTTT. Translated: CASSFGGLGTEAFF.

This chain uses TRBV28 with TRBJ1-5; D is possibly TRBD1 (5 bases). V lost 2 bases to trimming and J lost 7 bases, with 15 bases between them. In germline, CDR1 is MDHEN, CDR2 SYDVKM. CDR3 length equals 15 residues. DNA for the CDR3: TGTGCCAGCAGTTTAGCGGGGGGTAGGGGACAGCCCCAGCATTTT. Its protein is CASSLAGGRGQPQHF.

This CDR3 reads CAWTGGNYGYTF. Written as DNA, the CDR3 is TGTGCCTGGACAGGAGGCAACTATGGCTACACCTTC. The rearrangement joins TRBV30 to TRBJ1-2; D call uncertain. Germline V CDR1 and CDR2: GTSNPN, SVGIG (reference sequence). CDR3 length: 12 residues. The germline V and J ends were trimmed by 4 bases and 2 bases, with 8 bases remaining between them.